The 10 T cell receptor beta chains listed next were all sequenced from one sample in a study of shared clonotypes between healthy human individuals. Clones were sequenced by immunoSEQ multiplex PCR, and TCRdb holds only the in-frame ones, with some missing. The data contain around 530,000 clones, around 78% of them seen just once; the ten biggest clones take up more than 10%. The sequenced sample was PBMCs. These receptors were collected from a woman between 40 and 50 years old in good health. Some clones in this sample may be carry-over from other donors' samples.

This clone was counted many times. This sample also contains other DNA sequences that code for the same CDR3. The chain recombines TRBV6-4 with TRBJ2-1; a possible D gene is TRBD2 (6 bases). Trimming took off 3 bases at V and 4 bases at J, with 13 bases between the two ends. The CDR3 consists of 15 residues. CDR1 MRHNA and CDR2 SNTAGT come from the germline V gene. CDR3 protein: CASSEEGSGYNEQFF. The CDR3 DNA sequence: TGTGCCAGCAGTGAGGAGGGATCAGGGTACAATGAGCAGTTCTTC.

For the CDR3, the DNA is TGTGCCAGCAGTGAAGAGGGACCCCTCTACGAGCAGTACTTC. It specifies CASSEEGPLYEQYF. The V call is TRBV2, the J call TRBJ2-7, with D possibly called TRBD1 or TRBD2 (5 bases each). Per germline, CDR1 SNHLY and CDR2 FYNNEI. The V and J ends lost 1 base and 3 bases respectively, with 10 bases between them. The CDR3 sequence is 14 residues long.

This clone has only one observation. Being one base from a much bigger clone, this may be a read error. Different DNA sequences within this sample yield the same CDR3. The chain carries TRBV10-3 and TRBJ1-4, with D possibly matching TRBD1 (5 bases). V lost 2 bases and J lost 2, with 9 bases in between. Germline V gene lookup returns CDR1 ENHRY and CDR2 SYGVKD. This CDR3 spans 15 amino acids. The CDR3 region is CAISEQGMTNEKLFF. In DNA, the CDR3 is TGTGCCATCAGTGAGCAGGGCATGACTAATGAAAAACTGTTTTTT.

This rearrangement joins TRBV30 to TRBJ1-5, with 12 positions matching TRBD1. Looked up from germline, CDR1 is GTSNPN and CDR2 is SVGIG (reference sequence). This CDR3 has 16 amino acids. The J segment lost 5 bases and the V segment lost 2 bases, leaving 7 bases of the junction unmatched. For the CDR3, the DNA is TGTGCCTGGAGTTCCCGGGACAGGGGGCGCGATCAGCCCCAGCATTTT. Amino acid sequence: CAWSSRDRGRDQPQHF.

This chain joins TRBV28 and TRBJ2-3; TRBD2 agrees at 7 bases. J gave up 2 bases and V 4 bases, and 9 bases lay outside the gene matches. The CDR3 totals 16 residues. Germline V gene sequence: CDR1 MDHEN, CDR2 SYDVKM. The DNA for the CDR3 is TGTGCCAGCAGTTCTTATGCCCTAGCGGTCACAGATACGCAGTATTTT. Its protein product is CASSSYALAVTDTQYF.

This chain links TRBV5-4 with TRBJ2-1, with D possibly being TRBD1 (7 bases). From germline, CDR1 is SGHNT and CDR2 YYREEE (reference sequence). Trimming cost V 3 bases and J 8 bases, with 9 bases left between them. This CDR3 comprises 12 residues. As DNA, the CDR3 is TGTGCCAGCAGCTCCAGGGGGGATGAGCAGTTCTTC. Translating gives CASSSRGDEQFF.

This clone has a handful of counts. An end of the junction does not agree with germline; a read error may underlie this. The chain is built from TRBV28 and TRBJ2-3; D unclear. The germline gives CDR1 MDHEN, CDR2 SYDVKM. CDR3 size: 13 residues. In DNA form, the CDR3 reads TGTGCCAGCATTTTAAGGCTCTCAGATACGCAGTATTTT. This sequence encodes CASILRLSDTQYF.

V usage is TRBV29-1 and J usage is TRBJ2-7, with no clear D. V lost 1 base and J 3 bases, leaving 7 bases between the germline ends. CDR1 is SQVTM and CDR2 is ANQGSEA in the germline V gene. The CDR3 consists of 12 residues. The CDR3 bases are TGCAGCGTTGAAGGGGTTAACTACGAGCAGTACTTC. This translates into CSVEGVNYEQYF.

About this clone: Different DNA sequences within this sample yield the same CDR3. The J gene is TRBJ1-4, the V gene TRBV27, with D possibly matching TRBD1 (5 bases). V was trimmed by 6 bases and J by 6 bases, leaving 11 bases between them. Per the germline V gene, CDR1 is MNHEY and CDR2 is SMNVEV (reference sequence). The CDR3 has 13 amino acids. The CDR3 DNA sequence: TGTGCCAGCAGGGGCGGGGGGGATGAAAAACTGTTTTTT. Encoded protein: CASRGGGDEKLFF.

J is TRBJ2-5 and V is TRBV10-2, with 13 bases identical to TRBD2. The assigned J gene may be wrong: the sequence end matches TRBJ2-7 better. The CDR3 sequence is 15 residues long. The germline V gene has CDR1 WSHSY and CDR2 SAAADI. CDR3: CASRGLAGLSYEQYF. Written as DNA, the CDR3 is TGCGCCAGCAGGGGACTAGCGGGACTTTCCTACGAGCAGTACTTC.